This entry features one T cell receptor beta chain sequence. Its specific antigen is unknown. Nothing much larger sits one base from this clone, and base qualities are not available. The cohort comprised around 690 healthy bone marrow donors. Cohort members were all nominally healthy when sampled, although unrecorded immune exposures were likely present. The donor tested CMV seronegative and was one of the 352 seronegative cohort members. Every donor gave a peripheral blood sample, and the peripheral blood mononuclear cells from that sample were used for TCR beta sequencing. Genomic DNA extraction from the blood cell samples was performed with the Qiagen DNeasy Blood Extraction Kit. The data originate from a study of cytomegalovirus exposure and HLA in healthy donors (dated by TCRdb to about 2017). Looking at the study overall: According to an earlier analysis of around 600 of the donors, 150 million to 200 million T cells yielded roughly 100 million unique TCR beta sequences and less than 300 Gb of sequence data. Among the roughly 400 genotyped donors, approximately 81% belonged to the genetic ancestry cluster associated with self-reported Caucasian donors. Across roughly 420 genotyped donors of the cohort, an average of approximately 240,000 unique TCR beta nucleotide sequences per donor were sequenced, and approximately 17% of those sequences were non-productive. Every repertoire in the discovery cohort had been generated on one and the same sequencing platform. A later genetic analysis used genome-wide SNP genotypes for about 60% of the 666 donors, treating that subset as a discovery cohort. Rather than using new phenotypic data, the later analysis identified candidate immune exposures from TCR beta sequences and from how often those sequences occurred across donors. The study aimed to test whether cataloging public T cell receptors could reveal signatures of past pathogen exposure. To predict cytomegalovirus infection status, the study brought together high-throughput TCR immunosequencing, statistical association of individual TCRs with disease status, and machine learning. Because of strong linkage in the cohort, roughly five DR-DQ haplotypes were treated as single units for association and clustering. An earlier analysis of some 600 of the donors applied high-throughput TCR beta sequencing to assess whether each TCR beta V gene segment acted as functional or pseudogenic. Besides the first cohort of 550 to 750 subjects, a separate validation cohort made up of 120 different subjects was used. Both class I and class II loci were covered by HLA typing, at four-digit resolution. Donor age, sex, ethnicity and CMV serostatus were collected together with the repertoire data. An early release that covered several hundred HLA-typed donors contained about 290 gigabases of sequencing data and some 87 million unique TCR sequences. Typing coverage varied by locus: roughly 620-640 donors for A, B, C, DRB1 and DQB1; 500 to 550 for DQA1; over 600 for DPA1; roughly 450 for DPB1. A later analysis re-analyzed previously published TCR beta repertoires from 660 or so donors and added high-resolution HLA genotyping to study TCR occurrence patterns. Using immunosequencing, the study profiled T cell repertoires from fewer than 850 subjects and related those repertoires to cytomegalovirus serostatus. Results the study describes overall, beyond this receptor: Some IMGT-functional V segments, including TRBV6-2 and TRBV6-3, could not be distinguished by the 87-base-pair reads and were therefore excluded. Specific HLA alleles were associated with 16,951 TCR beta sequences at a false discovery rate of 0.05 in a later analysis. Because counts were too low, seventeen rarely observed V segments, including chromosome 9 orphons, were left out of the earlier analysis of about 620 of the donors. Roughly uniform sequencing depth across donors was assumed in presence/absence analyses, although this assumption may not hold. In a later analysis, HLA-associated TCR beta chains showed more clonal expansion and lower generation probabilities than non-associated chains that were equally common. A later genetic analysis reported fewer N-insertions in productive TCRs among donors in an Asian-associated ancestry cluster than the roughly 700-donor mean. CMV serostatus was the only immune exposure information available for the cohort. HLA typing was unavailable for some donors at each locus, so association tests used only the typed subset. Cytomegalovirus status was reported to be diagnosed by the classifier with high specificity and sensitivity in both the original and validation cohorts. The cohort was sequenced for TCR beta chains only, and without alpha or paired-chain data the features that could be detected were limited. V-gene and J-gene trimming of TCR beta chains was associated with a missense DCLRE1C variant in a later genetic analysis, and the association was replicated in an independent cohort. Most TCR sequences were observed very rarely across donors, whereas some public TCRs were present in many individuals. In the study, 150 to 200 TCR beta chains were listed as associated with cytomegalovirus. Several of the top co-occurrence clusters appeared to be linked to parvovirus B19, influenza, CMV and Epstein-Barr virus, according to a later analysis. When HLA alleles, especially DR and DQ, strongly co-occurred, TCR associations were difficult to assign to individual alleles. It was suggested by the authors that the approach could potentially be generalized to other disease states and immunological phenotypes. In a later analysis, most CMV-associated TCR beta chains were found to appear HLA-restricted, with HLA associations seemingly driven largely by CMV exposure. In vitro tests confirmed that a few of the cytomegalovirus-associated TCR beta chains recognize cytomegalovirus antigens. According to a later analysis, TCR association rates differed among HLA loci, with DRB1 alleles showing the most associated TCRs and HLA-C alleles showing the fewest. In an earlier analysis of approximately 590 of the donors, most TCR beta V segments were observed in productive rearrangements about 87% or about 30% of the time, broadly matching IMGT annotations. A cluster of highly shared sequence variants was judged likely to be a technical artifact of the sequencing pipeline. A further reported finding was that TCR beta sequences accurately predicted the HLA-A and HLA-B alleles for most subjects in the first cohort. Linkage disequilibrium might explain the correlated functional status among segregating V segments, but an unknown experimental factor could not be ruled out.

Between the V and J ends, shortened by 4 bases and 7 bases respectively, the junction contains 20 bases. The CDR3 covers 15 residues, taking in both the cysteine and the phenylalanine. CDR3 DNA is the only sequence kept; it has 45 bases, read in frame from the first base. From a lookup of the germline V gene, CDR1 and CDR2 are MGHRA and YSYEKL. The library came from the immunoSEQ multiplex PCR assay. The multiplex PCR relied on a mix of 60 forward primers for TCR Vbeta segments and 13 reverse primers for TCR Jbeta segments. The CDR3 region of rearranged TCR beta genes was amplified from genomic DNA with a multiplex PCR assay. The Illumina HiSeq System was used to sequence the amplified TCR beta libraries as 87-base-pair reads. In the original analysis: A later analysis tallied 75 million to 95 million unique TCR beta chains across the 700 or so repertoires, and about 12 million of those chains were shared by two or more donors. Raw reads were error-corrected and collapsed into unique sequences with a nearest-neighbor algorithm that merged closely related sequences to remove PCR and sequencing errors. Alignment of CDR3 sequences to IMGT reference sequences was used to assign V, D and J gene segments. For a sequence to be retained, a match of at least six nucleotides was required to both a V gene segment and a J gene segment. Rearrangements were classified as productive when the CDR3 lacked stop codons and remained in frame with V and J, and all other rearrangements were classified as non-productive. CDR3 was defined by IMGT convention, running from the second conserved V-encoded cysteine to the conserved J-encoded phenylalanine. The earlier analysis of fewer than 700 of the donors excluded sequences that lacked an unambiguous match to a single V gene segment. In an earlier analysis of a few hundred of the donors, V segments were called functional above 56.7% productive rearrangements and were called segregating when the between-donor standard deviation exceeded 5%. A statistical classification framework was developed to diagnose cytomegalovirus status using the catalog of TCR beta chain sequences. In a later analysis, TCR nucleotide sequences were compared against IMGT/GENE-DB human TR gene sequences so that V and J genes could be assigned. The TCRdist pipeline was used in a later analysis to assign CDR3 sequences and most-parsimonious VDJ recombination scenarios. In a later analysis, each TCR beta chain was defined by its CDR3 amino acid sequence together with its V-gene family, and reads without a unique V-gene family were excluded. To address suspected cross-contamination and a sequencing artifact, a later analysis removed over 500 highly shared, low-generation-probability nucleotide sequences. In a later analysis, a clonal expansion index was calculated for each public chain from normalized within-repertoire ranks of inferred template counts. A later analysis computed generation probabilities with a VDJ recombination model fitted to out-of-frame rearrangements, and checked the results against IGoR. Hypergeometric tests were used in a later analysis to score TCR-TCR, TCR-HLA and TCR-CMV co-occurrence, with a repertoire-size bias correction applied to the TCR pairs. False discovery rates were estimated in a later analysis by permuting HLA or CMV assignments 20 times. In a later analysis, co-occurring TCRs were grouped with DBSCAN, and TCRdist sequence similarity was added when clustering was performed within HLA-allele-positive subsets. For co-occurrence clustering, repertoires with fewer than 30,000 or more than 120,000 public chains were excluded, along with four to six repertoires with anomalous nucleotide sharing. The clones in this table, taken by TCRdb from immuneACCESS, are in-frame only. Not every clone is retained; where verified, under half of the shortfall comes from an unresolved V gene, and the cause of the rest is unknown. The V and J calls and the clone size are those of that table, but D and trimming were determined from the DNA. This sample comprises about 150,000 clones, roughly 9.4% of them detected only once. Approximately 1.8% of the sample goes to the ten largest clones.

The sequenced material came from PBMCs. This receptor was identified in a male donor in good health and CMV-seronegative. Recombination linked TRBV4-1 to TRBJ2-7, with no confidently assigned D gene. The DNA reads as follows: TGCGCCAGCAGCCCCTTGGCAGGCAGCAGAAGGGAGCAGTACTTC. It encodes CASSPLAGSRREQYF.